Below, 25 T cell receptor beta chains from the same sample are listed, as sequenced in a study of T cell changes during pregnancy in multiple sclerosis. Data came from immunoSEQ multiplex PCR; TCRdb stores just in-frame clones and leaves some out. Of almost 40,000 clones listed, 75% to 95% are singletons. The sample in question was CD4+ T cells from peripheral blood mononuclear cells, obtained in the third trimester of pregnancy. The receptors here all came from a female donor in good health, enrolled as a control in a pregnancy study.

The V and J genes are TRBV4-2 and TRBJ2-3; 7 bases align to TRBD2. Germline V gene sequence: CDR1 LGHNA, CDR2 YNFKEQ. The length of the CDR3 is 14 residues. With V trimmed by 8 bases and J by 1 base, 6 bases remained unmatched. The CDR3 DNA reads TGTGCCAGCGGGAGGGAGTTCGGCACAGATACGCAGTATTTT. This sequence encodes CASGREFGTDTQYF.

The chain couples TRBV4-2 to TRBJ2-3, with TRBD2 identical over 8 bases. Looked up from germline, CDR1 is LGHNA and CDR2 is YNFKEQ. Trimming removed 4 bases from V and 1 base from J; junction bases left unmatched: 1. The CDR3 has 14 amino acids. DNA for the CDR3: TGTGCCAGCAGCCCGGGGGGGGGCACAGATACGCAGTATTTT. The encoded protein is CASSPGGGTDTQYF.

The rearrangement uses TRBV29-1 and TRBJ2-3; 10 bases agree with TRBD2. The germline gives CDR1 SQVTM, CDR2 ANQGSEA. The CDR3 is 15 amino acids. The V gene end was trimmed by 6 bases and the J gene end by 5 bases; junction bases not matched to a gene: 11. CDR3 in amino acids: CSVRDAAGGQDTQYF. CDR3 coding DNA: TGCAGCGTGAGGGACGCAGCGGGAGGGCAAGATACGCAGTATTTT.

The V call is TRBV27, the J call TRBJ1-2; weak D call: TRBD1 (6 bases). Germline V CDR1 and CDR2: MNHEY, SMNVEV (reference sequence). With 0 bases removed from V and 5 bases from J, the gap between germline ends came to 16 bases. The CDR3 totals 16 residues. CDR3 amino acids: CASSLSGAGALYGYTF. The DNA of the CDR3 is TGTGCCAGCAGTTTATCGGGGGCGGGGGCCTTGTATGGCTACACCTTC.

This rearrangement joins TRBV10-3 to TRBJ1-1, with D possibly TRBD1 on 6 matching bases. There are 14 residues in the CDR3. CDR1 is ENHRY and CDR2 is SYGVKD in the germline V gene. Trimming removed 6 bases at V and 3 bases at J, with 14 bases between. The CDR3, as DNA: TGTGCCATCAGGGAGACAGGTCGAGACACTGAAGCTTTCTTT. It codes for CAIRETGRDTEAFF.

This chain connects TRBV15 to TRBJ1-2; 10 nucleotides line up with TRBD1. J gave up 5 bases and V 3 bases, and 9 bases lay outside the gene matches. The CDR3 extends over 16 amino acids. CDR1 is LNHNV, CDR2 YYDKDF, per germline (reference sequence). As DNA, the CDR3 is TGTGCCACCAGCAGGGCCAGTGGGGACAGGGGATATGGCTACACCTTC. It codes for CATSRASGDRGYGYTF.

This rearrangement joins TRBV5-1 to TRBJ2-7, with 7 nucleotides matching TRBD1. V gave up 6 bases and J gave up 6 bases; unmatched junction bases: 12. This CDR3 comprises 14 residues. In germline, CDR1 is SGHRS, CDR2 YFSETQ. CDR3 bases: TGCGCCAGCAAGGGGGCGGGCGAGGGTTCCGAGCAGTACTTC. Protein product: CASKGAGEGSEQYF.

The chain employs TRBV7-8 and TRBJ2-2; TRBD2 agrees at 15 bases. V lost 10 bases and J lost 5; bases outside the gene matches: 8. The CDR3 is 16 amino acids. Germline V gives CDR1 SGHVS, CDR2 FQNEAQ. The CDR3 bases are TGTGCCATCAACGGACTAGCGGGAGGGGGGACCGGGGAGCTGTTTTTT. The encoded protein is CAINGLAGGGTGELFF.

V gene TRBV5-1 combines with J gene TRBJ2-7; tentative D call: TRBD2 (6 bases). Per the germline V gene, CDR1 is SGHRS and CDR2 is YFSETQ. There are 14 residues in the CDR3. V was pared by 0 bases and J by 3 bases, with 10 bases between. The chain's CDR3 is CASSLGTEGYEQYF. CDR3 DNA: TGCGCCAGCAGCTTGGGGACGGAGGGCTACGAGCAGTACTTC.

The J gene is TRBJ2-6, the V gene TRBV5-1, with D possibly being TRBD1 (6 bases). CDR3 length equals 15 residues. V was shortened by 2 bases and J by 2 bases, with 8 bases between the two germline ends. From germline, CDR1 is SGHRS and CDR2 YFSETQ. CDR3 nucleotide sequence: TGCGCCAGCAGCTTCACAGGGACTGGGGCCAACGTCCTGACTTTC. Its translation is CASSFTGTGANVLTF.

This chain uses TRBV6-6 with TRBJ2-5; D remains unclear. This CDR3 has 12 amino acids. Germline V gene sequence: CDR1 MNHNY, CDR2 SVGAGI (reference sequence). The V and J ends lost 2 bases and 1 base respectively, with 2 bases between them. Written as DNA, the CDR3 is TGTGCCAGCAGTTACCGCCAAGAGACCCAGTACTTC. Its protein product is CASSYRQETQYF.

The V gene is TRBV28, the J gene TRBJ2-2, with TRBD2 matching over 16 bases. The germline gives CDR1 MDHEN, CDR2 SYDVKM. Losses at the gene ends were 7 bases for V and 3 bases for J; bases not matched to a gene: 8. The CDR3 sequence is 18 residues long. The CDR3 loop is CASKEGLAGGRHTGELFF. The DNA of the CDR3 is TGTGCCAGCAAGGAGGGACTAGCGGGAGGGAGGCACACCGGGGAGCTGTTTTTT.

The rearrangement joins TRBV18 to TRBJ1-5; the D is unclear. V was cut by 3 bases and J by 5 bases, with 11 bases left in between. CDR3 length equals 14 residues. Germline assignment: CDR1 KGHSH and CDR2 LQKENI. The CDR3 sequence: CASSPGGSYQPQHF. The CDR3, as DNA: TGTGCCAGCTCACCCGGCGGGAGCTATCAGCCCCAGCATTTT.

V is TRBV4-1 and J is TRBJ1-5, with TRBD1 as a possible D gene (6 bases). The CDR3 spans 16 residues. V was shortened by 1 base and J by 7 bases, with 17 bases between the two germline ends. Germline CDR1 and CDR2: MGHRA and YSYEKL. The CDR3 protein is CASSQARGFRDQPQHF. The DNA of the CDR3 is TGCGCCAGCAGCCAAGCCAGGGGTTTTCGAGACCAGCCCCAGCATTTT.

The CDR3 DNA sequence: TGTGCCAGCAGCCCCCGGGACTCGCTATTAGAGACCCAGTACTTC. As protein: CASSPRDSLLETQYF. V is TRBV7-9 and J is TRBJ2-5, with a tentative D call TRBD2 (6 bases). This CDR3 contains 15 residues. The germline gives CDR1 SEHNR, CDR2 FQNEAQ (reference sequence). The ends were cut back, 5 bases at V and 4 bases at J, with 17 bases in the middle.

A single count supports this clone. J is TRBJ2-7 and V is TRBV7-2, with 8 positions matching TRBD1. Germline lookup yields CDR1 SGHTA and CDR2 FQGNSA. After removal of 4 bases from V and 3 bases from J, the junction contained 8 bases not matched to a gene. This CDR3 comprises 15 residues. The CDR3: CASSYQPGGYYEQYF. Written as DNA, the CDR3 is TGTGCCAGCAGCTACCAACCAGGGGGCTACTACGAGCAGTACTTC.

CDR3 coding DNA: TGTGCCAGCAGCTTGGGACAGGGGGAAGCTCAGCCCCAGCATTTT. Amino acid sequence: CASSLGQGEAQPQHF. This chain uses TRBV5-5 with TRBJ1-5; TRBD1 matches at 9 bases. Germline V gene sequence: CDR1 SGHKS, CDR2 YYEKEE (reference sequence). J gave up 6 bases and V 0 bases, and 4 bases lay outside the gene matches. The CDR3 is 15 residues long.

Note on this clone: One junction end does not reproduce the germline sequence, and a read error may be involved. The chain couples TRBV28 to TRBJ2-4; possibly TRBD2 for D (6 bases). From germline, CDR1 is MDHEN and CDR2 SYDVKM. CDR3 size: 12 residues. CDR3 DNA: TGTGCCAGCAGCCCTGACGGGCTAGCGTCGCACTTC. Translation gives CASSPDGLASHF.

This clone has just a few counts. CDR3 DNA sequence: TGTGCCAGCAGCCAGAGACAGAGATACACTGAAGCTTTCTTT. This translates into CASSQRQRYTEAFF. The chain links TRBV4-2 to TRBJ1-1; D may be TRBD1 (5 bases). The CDR3 contains 14 residues. V lost 3 bases and J 3 bases, leaving 11 bases between the germline ends. The V gene's germline CDR1 is LGHNA and CDR2 YNFKEQ.

The chain couples TRBV28 to TRBJ1-1; tentative D call: TRBD1 (6 bases). This CDR3 spans 14 amino acids. With 6 bases removed from V and 1 base from J, the gap between germline ends came to 12 bases. Per the germline V gene, CDR1 is MDHEN and CDR2 is SYDVKM. CDR3 nucleotides: TGTGCCAGCAGCTCGACAGGAGAGAACACTGAAGCTTTCTTT. The encoded protein is CASSSTGENTEAFF.

The rearrangement links TRBV15 to TRBJ2-7, with 12 nucleotides matching TRBD2. The J segment lost 6 bases and the V segment lost 5 bases, leaving 11 bases of the junction unmatched. CDR1 and CDR2 (germline): LNHNV, YYDKDF (reference sequence). The CDR3 totals 16 residues. CDR3 protein: CATSPAGVLAGGEQYF. The CDR3 nucleotides are TGTGCCACCAGCCCGGCCGGGGTACTAGCGGGGGGCGAGCAGTACTTC.

The chain links TRBV12-5 to TRBJ2-1; 10 bases agree with TRBD2. CDR1 LGHNT and CDR2 FRNRAP come from the germline V gene. V shed 0 bases, J shed 7 bases, and the junction held 9 bases outside the gene matches. The length of the CDR3 is 17 residues. CDR3 sequence reads: CASGLVPLAGVRNEQFF. In DNA form, the CDR3 reads TGTGCTAGTGGTTTGGTACCCCTAGCGGGAGTCAGAAATGAGCAGTTCTTC.

Here the CDR3 DNA reads TGTGCCAGCAGTTCCTTACAGGGAACTAACTATGGCTACACCTTC. Protein: CASSSLQGTNYGYTF. The chain couples TRBV2 to TRBJ1-2, with a weak D call TRBD1 (6 bases). The germline V and J ends were trimmed by 5 bases and 0 bases, with 13 bases remaining between them. Germline V gene sequence: CDR1 SNHLY, CDR2 FYNNEI. The CDR3 sequence is 15 residues long.

V and J are TRBV28 and TRBJ1-1, with D possibly being TRBD1 (6 bases). The germline gives CDR1 MDHEN, CDR2 SYDVKM. V gave up 6 bases and J gave up 9 bases, with 14 bases separating them. The CDR3 runs 12 residues. CDR3 nucleotide sequence: TGTGCCAGCAGAACACAGGGAAGGCAAGCTTTCTTT. Protein: CASRTQGRQAFF.

This chain connects TRBV28 to TRBJ1-4, with 7 bases matching TRBD1. Germline V gene lookup returns CDR1 MDHEN and CDR2 SYDVKM. The junction had 11 bases not matched to a gene; V was cut back by 6 bases and J by 7 bases. The CDR3 runs 15 residues. CDR3 in amino acids: CASSLTTGSPEKLFF. As DNA, the CDR3 is TGTGCCAGCAGCCTAACGACAGGGAGCCCTGAAAAACTGTTTTTT.